One sample yielded the 20 T cell receptor beta chains listed below, sequenced in a study of T cells in Graves' hyperthyroidism and ophthalmopathy. The source material, RNA transcripts, was used to amplify TCR beta CDR3 regions. HTBI primers drove first-round RT-PCR of the TCR CDR3. TCRdb processed the multiplex PCR reads anew with MiXCR; each CDR3 protein has one entry. The sample shows 640,000 or so distinct CDR3 sequences, 13% to 15% of them seen only once. Sequenced sample: blood. The origin of the receptors is a woman between 18 and 29 years old with Graves' ophthalmopathy.

This clonotype was recorded many times. The chain links TRBV28 to TRBJ1-5, with TRBD1 identical over 9 bases. Trimming removed 6 bases from V and 6 bases from J; junction bases left unmatched: 6. Germline V lookup: CDR1 MDHEN, CDR2 SYDVKM. The CDR3 has 14 residues. The CDR3 region is CASSSGQGSQPQHF. CDR3 DNA: TGTGCCAGCAGCTCGGGACAGGGAAGTCAGCCCCAGCATTTT.

This chain links TRBV20-1 with TRBJ1-4, with 11 bases matching TRBD1. CDR1 is DFQATT and CDR2 is SNEGSKA in the germline V gene (reference sequence). This CDR3 region has 18 residues. V lost 3 bases, J lost 6 bases, and 15 bases stayed unmatched. The CDR3 region has the DNA TGCAGTGCTAGCGACCTGGGACAGGGGGTGGGAATAGATGAAAAACTGTTTTTT. This encodes CSASDLGQGVGIDEKLFF.

This clonotype was seen many times. V and J are TRBV6-6 and TRBJ2-5, with a weak D call TRBD1 (5 bases). The CDR3 has 16 amino acids. The V gene lost 0 bases and the J gene lost 5 bases, with 16 bases spanning the gap. Germline V lookup: CDR1 MNHNY, CDR2 SVGAGI (reference sequence). The CDR3 loop is CASSYSGRVQSETQYF. CDR3 bases: TGTGCCAGCAGTTACTCGGGCAGGGTACAAAGCGAGACCCAGTACTTC.

This clonotype was counted many times. V gene TRBV12-3 or TRBV12-4 combines with J gene TRBJ2-3; 9 bases are a match to TRBD1. Trimming at V came to 3 bases and at J to 4 bases, leaving 11 bases not matched to a gene. The CDR3 has 17 residues. For the CDR3, the DNA is TGTGCCAGCAGTTTCCCCTTGGGACAGGGAGGGTCAGATACGCAGTATTTT. Translation gives CASSFPLGQGGSDTQYF.

The sample holds many counts of this clonotype. This chain uses TRBV6-1 with TRBJ2-1, with 7 bases aligning to TRBD2. CDR1 MNHNS and CDR2 SASEGT come from the germline V gene. J was trimmed by 0 bases and V by 8 bases; bases with no gene match: 16. The CDR3 length is 18 residues. CDR3 amino acids: CASGTGLVGAGSYNEQFF. In nucleotides, the CDR3 is TGTGCCAGCGGAACCGGACTAGTCGGGGCCGGCTCCTACAATGAGCAGTTCTTC.

This clonotype was recorded many times. The chain has TRBV12-3 or TRBV12-4 and TRBJ2-3, with TRBD2 matching over 8 bases. The length of the CDR3 is 15 residues. V lost 2 bases and J lost 4; bases outside the gene matches: 5. CDR3 sequence reads: CASSLIGRASDTQYF. Written as DNA, the CDR3 is TGTGCCAGCAGTTTAATCGGGAGGGCTTCAGATACGCAGTATTTT.

The V call is TRBV11-2, the J call TRBJ2-1; the match to TRBD2 covers 13 bases. Germline lookup yields CDR1 SGHAT and CDR2 FQNNGV. The trim removed 2 bases at V and 0 bases at J, leaving 10 bases unmatched. The CDR3 has 20 amino acids. CDR3 sequence: CASSLQPRLAGGLSYNEQFF. CDR3 nucleotides: TGTGCCAGCAGCTTACAGCCCCGACTAGCGGGAGGTCTCTCCTACAATGAGCAGTTCTTC.

In regard to this clonotype: This may come from a read error, since a much larger clone is one base off. The chain couples TRBV6-1 to TRBJ1-1; 10 bases are a match to TRBD1. This CDR3 contains 13 residues. Germline CDR1 is MNHNS and CDR2 is SASEGT. CDR3 DNA sequence: TGTACCATCGGAGGACAGGGGGTCACTGAAGCTTTCTTT. Its protein product is CTIGGQGVTEAFF.

This clonotype appeared many times. CDR3 residues: CATKASAGYEQYF. The CDR3 DNA is TGTGCCACCAAGGCGTCGGCGGGCTACGAGCAGTACTTC. The genes are TRBV10-3 and TRBJ2-7, with D perhaps matching TRBD2 (5 bases). Trimming stripped 10 bases from V and 3 bases from J, with 16 bases between. There are 13 residues in the CDR3. Looked up from germline, CDR1 is ENHRY and CDR2 is SYGVKD.

On this clonotype: A much larger clone is a single base away; this may be a read error. The chain recombines TRBV12-3 or TRBV12-4 with TRBJ2-1; a weak D match, TRBD2 (6 bases). The CDR3 runs 15 residues. CDR3 bases: TGTGCCGGCAGTTTCCAGGCAGCGGGTTACAATGAGCAGTTCTTC. Amino acids: CAGSFQAAGYNEQFF.

The V gene is TRBV6-5, the J gene TRBJ2-5, with 8 nucleotides matching TRBD2. The junction had 7 bases not matched to a gene; V was cut back by 2 bases and J by 2 bases. From germline, CDR1 is MNHEY and CDR2 SVGAGI. This CDR3 comprises 16 residues. This CDR3 is CASSYPERERQETQYF. CDR3 nucleotides: TGTGCCAGCAGTTACCCTGAGCGGGAGAGGCAAGAGACCCAGTACTTC.

The CDR3 nucleotides read TGTGCTAGTGGTTTGAAGTTAACCTACGAGCAGTTCTTC. It specifies CASGLKLTYEQFF. J is TRBJ2-7 and V is TRBV12-5; D gene ambiguous. The assigned J gene may be wrong: the sequence end matches TRBJ2-1 better. The length of the CDR3 is 13 residues. Germline loops: CDR1 LGHNT, CDR2 FRNRAP.

This clonotype was counted at least ten times. The rearrangement joins TRBV2 to TRBJ2-1; 7 bases are shared with TRBD1. Germline V gene sequence: CDR1 SNHLY, CDR2 FYNNEI. V lost 6 bases and J lost 4; bases outside the gene matches: 9. The CDR3 loop spans 15 amino acids. The CDR3 coding sequence is TGTGCCAGCAGCCGTACAGGGGCCAATTACAATGAGCAGTTCTTC. It codes for CASSRTGANYNEQFF.

Many counts were recorded for this clonotype. This chain connects TRBV28 to TRBJ1-6; unclear D gene. CDR3 size: 13 residues. Germline CDR1 and CDR2: MDHEN and SYDVKM. The V gene lost 2 bases and the J gene lost 11 bases, with 10 bases spanning the gap. CDR3 nucleotides: TGTGCCAGCAGTTTAACCCTGGGCGCACCCCTCCACTTT. Its translation is CASSLTLGAPLHF.

In its sample, this clonotype was seen many times. J is TRBJ1-5 and V is TRBV27; TRBD1 might be the D (6 bases). Trimming removed 4 bases at V and 0 bases at J, with 16 bases between. The CDR3 is 17 residues long. Germline V lookup: CDR1 MNHEY, CDR2 SMNVEV (reference sequence). CDR3 in amino acids: CASSSGATIYSNQPQHF. In DNA, the CDR3 is TGTGCCAGCAGTTCGGGGGCGACAATCTATAGCAATCAGCCCCAGCATTTT.

Concerning this clonotype itself: This may be a read error, as it is one base from a much larger clone. The conserved phenylalanine or tryptophan is not found at the CDR3 terminus, so this likely reflects a read error. J is TRBJ2-5 and V is TRBV6-2 or TRBV6-3; 7 bases fit TRBD2. Losses at the gene ends were 2 bases for V and 5 bases for J; bases not matched to a gene: 17. The CDR3 extends over 18 amino acids. Germline CDR1 reads MNHEY; CDR2 reads SVGEGT. The CDR3 region has the DNA TGTGCCAGCAGTTACAAGTCGGGAGGCCTCAGGGCCAGGGAGACCCAGTACCTC. The encoded protein is CASSYKSGGLRARETQYL.

This chain uses TRBV9 with TRBJ2-7; D tentatively fits TRBD1 or TRBD2 (5 bases each). The CDR3 spans 14 residues. Germline-derived CDR1 and CDR2 are SGDLS and YYNGEE. The ends were cut back, 0 bases at V and 4 bases at J, with 11 bases in the middle. The CDR3 reads CASSVGDGLYEQYF. The CDR3 DNA reads TGTGCCAGCAGCGTAGGGGACGGACTGTACGAGCAGTACTTC. The full variable domain, in which reference TRBV9 and TRBJ2-7 provide the parts outside the CDR3, is DSGVTQTPKHLITATGQRVTLRCSPRSGDLSVYWYQQSLDQGLQFLIQYYNGEERAKGNILERFSAQQFPDLHSELNLSSLELGDSALYFCASSVGDGLYEQYFGPGTRLTVT.

This clonotype appeared many times. V usage is TRBV2 and J usage is TRBJ2-3, with D perhaps TRBD1 or TRBD2 (6 bases each). CDR1 is SNHLY and CDR2 is FYNNEI in the germline V gene. This CDR3 spans 17 amino acids. V was trimmed by 3 bases and J by 5 bases, leaving 21 bases between them. The CDR3 DNA reads as TGTGCCAGCAGTGACCTGACCGGAGGGGGAGTGGGAGATACGCAGTATTTT. This encodes CASSDLTGGGVGDTQYF. Full variable domain (outside the CDR3, taken from reference TRBV2 and TRBJ2-3): EPEVTQTPSHQVTQMGQEVILRCVPISNHLYFYWYRQILGQKVEFLVSFYNNEISEKSEIFDDQFSVERPDGSNFTLKIRSTKLEDSAMYFCASSDLTGGGVGDTQYFGPGTRLTVL.

Many counts were recorded for this clonotype. The V gene is TRBV6-6, the J gene TRBJ1-4, with TRBD1 as a possible D gene (5 bases). The germline CDR1 and CDR2 sequences are MNHNY and SVGAGI (reference sequence). Trimming pared 2 bases from V and 4 bases from J, leaving 17 bases between. This CDR3 has 17 amino acids. The CDR3 spells CASSYPMVKGYNEKLFF. Written as DNA, the CDR3 is TGTGCCAGCAGTTACCCGATGGTCAAGGGGTATAATGAAAAACTGTTTTTT.

This clonotype appeared a few times. The V and J genes are TRBV12-3 or TRBV12-4 and TRBJ1-5; 9 bases are a match to TRBD1. The CDR3 is 16 amino acids. V shed 7 bases, J shed 4 bases, and the junction held 11 bases outside the gene matches. The CDR3 reads CASNIYTGGRNQPQHF. CDR3 nucleotide sequence: TGTGCCAGCAATATTTACACAGGGGGCAGGAATCAGCCCCAGCATTTT.